The source of this T cell receptor beta chain is a study of T cells after yellow fever vaccination (dated by TCRdb to between 2018 and 2021). With respect to the entire study: Libraries from fractions with low cell numbers were prepared with the SMART-Seq v4 Ultra Low Input RNA kit. To follow T-cell clones before and after primary and booster YFV17D yellow fever vaccination, bulk TCR alpha and beta repertoires were sequenced over time. Two healthy male donors made up the cohort, one aged 18 to 30 years and the other aged 30 to 39 years. Blood was drawn at multiple timepoints before and after primary and secondary immunization, with bulk PBMC replicates and cell subsets isolated.

The full study reports these points: Compared with the primary T-cell response, the secondary T-cell response was faster but weaker, reaching its peak on day 5 rather than on day 15. After the booster, most clones that had expanded after primary vaccination were detected again (almost 97% of CD4 and about 88% of CD8), suggesting broad maintenance of memory. A small share of clonotypes was detected in both CD4 and CD8 compartments, with the overlap likely arising from convergent recombination. FACS-sorted repertoires could contain abundant contaminating clonotypes from the bulk population, so computational filtering was required. Because the study included only two donors, the extent to which the findings can be generalized is limited.

This clonotype appeared a few times. The antigen it binds to is not known. No base quality information exists; no much larger clone differs at one position. The treatment or condition label of this sample denotes: live attenuated yellow fever vaccine strain. A standard Ficoll-Paque protocol was used to isolate PBMCs from peripheral blood. CD4 and CD8 T-cell fractions were isolated with Dynabeads CD4 and CD8 positive selection kits. RNA was extracted with TriZol from bulk PBMCs, CD4 and CD8 fractions, and dextramer-positive and dextramer-negative fractions. This sample was sequenced with an Illumina NovaSeq 6000. TCR cDNA was made using 5'RACE template switching, a step that added a universal primer site and unique molecular identifiers. Priming of cDNA synthesis was performed from both the TCR alpha and TCR beta constant segments. Library amplification used two PCR steps, and the second PCR step added sample barcodes and sequencing adapters. Sequencing of the libraries was done on either Illumina HiSeq 2500 (2x100 bp) or NovaSeq (2x150 bp). The study's own analysis went as follows. MIGEC handled demultiplexing of reads and collapsing into UMI consensus sequences, while MiXCR performed V(D)J alignment. Vaccine-responding clonotypes were identified with edgeR using replicate PBMC samples, with FDR below 0.01 and a log2 fold change above 5 up to day 15 being required. Each bulk clonotype received a CD4 or CD8 identity based on whether the sequenced CD4 or CD8 repertoire contained that clonotype at higher abundance. TCRdb took the public reads, trimmed them with fastp at Q25, ran MiXCR for clone calling and kept in-frame beta chains. Every distinct CDR3 protein forms one entry, paired with its most common genes and DNA. The V and J calls, along with clone size, are taken from TCRdb and not from the paper's own processing. Recorded for this sample are some 99,000 distinct CDR3 sequences; 4.5% to 6% of them occurred a single time. The biggest ten clones account for 35% to 45% of the sample.

The TCR originated in a young man who received the YFV17D yellow fever vaccine. Source: CD8+ T cells sorted from PBMCs, taken 10 days after the yellow fever booster vaccination.

The base sequence is TGTGCCAGCAGTTACTCGCCCGGGTACAAACTGTTTTTT. This translates into CASSYSPGYKLFF. Rearrangement joined TRBV6-5 to TRBJ1-4; the D gene remains uncertain. From the cysteine up to the phenylalanine, the CDR3 has a length of 13 residues. Solely the CDR3 DNA is kept, with 39 bases framed from the first base. The germline V gene supplies CDR1 MNHEY and CDR2 SVGAGI. V is cut by 0 bases and J by 11 bases, and the space between the germline ends is 10 bases.